The T cell receptor beta chain described here comes from a study of shared clonotypes between healthy human individuals. General observations from the study: Clonotype sharing across donors was expected to vary with sequencing depth.

The V gene's germline CDR1 is LGHNA and CDR2 YNFKEQ. The V end lost 1 base, the J end lost 5 bases, and 21 bases lay between the germline ends. The CDR3 has 18 amino acids. Only one count was recorded for this clone. Its antigen is still unknown. The data were produced by immunoSEQ multiplex PCR, yet TCRdb's version contains in-frame clones alone and is incomplete. The sample has a few hundred thousand clones; around 97% are singletons. The specimen sequenced was naive CD4+ T cells sorted from blood. Subset here: CD45RA+ positively selected. The chain uses TRBV4-2 and TRBJ2-1; the D gene could be TRBD1 or TRBD2 (5 bases each). The source is a woman in her 30s in good health. Here the CDR3 reads CASSQGNLAFEGHNEQFF. CDR3 sequence (DNA): TGTGCCAGCAGCCAAGGAAATTTAGCCTTCGAGGGACACAATGAGCAGTTCTTC.